Listed here are 26 T cell receptor beta chains from one sample, sequenced in a study of blood T cells in healthy people across ages. Sample-barcoded 5' priming and a J-beta primer mix drove a second PCR of 7 to 11 cycles. MiXCR, applied by TCRdb to the 5' RACE reads, yields one record per CDR3 protein. The table lists 950,000 to 1,200,000 distinct CDR3 sequences, roughly two fifths of them singletons. Sample: blood. The receptors shown here come from a young man in good health.

The chain employs TRBV12-3 or TRBV12-4 and TRBJ2-2; TRBD1 agrees at 7 bases. The CDR3 runs 13 residues. Germline trimming cut 10 bases from V and 3 bases from J; bases unmatched to any gene: 5. The chain's CDR3 is CATLTGHTGELFF. The CDR3 DNA reads TGTGCCACCTTGACAGGGCACACCGGGGAGCTGTTTTTT.

CDR3 sequence reads: CASSPVTAGELFF. The CDR3 DNA follows: TGCGCCAGCAGCCCCGTGACAGCCGGGGAGCTGTTTTTT. The chain carries TRBV5-1 and TRBJ2-2; the D gene is possibly TRBD1 (5 bases). The CDR3 spans 13 residues. Looked up from germline, CDR1 is SGHRS and CDR2 is YFSETQ. The V gene lost 4 bases and the J gene lost 6 bases, with 10 bases spanning the gap.

The rearrangement joins TRBV25-1 to TRBJ2-1; TRBD1 matches at 7 bases. The trim removed 5 bases at V and 2 bases at J, leaving 6 bases unmatched. This CDR3 is 15 amino acids long. Per germline, CDR1 MGHDK and CDR2 SYGVNS. In nucleotides, the CDR3 is TGTGCCAGCAGTTTCTCCGGGACAGCCTACAATGAGCAGTTCTTC. This encodes CASSFSGTAYNEQFF.

The rearrangement uses TRBV4-2 and TRBJ2-7; perhaps TRBD1 as D (6 bases). CDR1 is LGHNA and CDR2 is YNFKEQ in the germline V gene. The CDR3 is made up of 15 amino acids. V dropped 0 bases and J dropped 7 bases, with 16 bases sitting between them. The chain's CDR3 is CASSQEAGVIWEQYF. CDR3 nucleotide sequence: TGTGCCAGCAGCCAAGAGGCAGGGGTTATATGGGAGCAGTACTTC.

This chain joins TRBV12-3 or TRBV12-4 and TRBJ2-7; unclear D gene. The CDR3 sequence is 16 residues long. Trimming left V 4 bases short and J 1 base short, with 17 bases between. The CDR3 sequence: CASSWDNGSGSYEQYF. The CDR3 nucleotides are TGTGCCAGCAGTTGGGATAATGGCTCTGGGTCCTACGAGCAGTACTTC.

This clonotype was counted only a few times. The rearrangement uses TRBV7-2 and TRBJ2-1; 15 bases map to TRBD2. The CDR3 is made up of 15 amino acids. Germline V gene lookup returns CDR1 SGHTA and CDR2 FQGNSA. V was clipped by 5 bases and J by 7 bases; unmatched bases: 3. CDR3 protein: CASSHGLAGGNEQFF. The CDR3 DNA reads TGTGCCAGCAGCCACGGACTAGCGGGAGGGAATGAGCAGTTCTTC.

The V and J genes are TRBV10-3 and TRBJ1-6; no definite D call. With 0 bases removed from V and 8 bases from J, the gap between germline ends came to 8 bases. CDR3 length equals 14 residues. Germline CDR1 reads ENHRY; CDR2 reads SYGVKD. The CDR3, as DNA: TGTGCCATCAGTGAGTCGAGGATTGATTCACCCCTCCACTTT. This codes for CAISESRIDSPLHF.

Concerning this clonotype itself: Relative to the germline gene, one junction end is altered; a read error may explain this. V is TRBV5-1 and J is TRBJ2-5; no definite D call. The CDR3 loop spans 11 amino acids. CDR1 is SGHRS, CDR2 YFSETQ, per germline. The CDR3 DNA sequence: TGCCCCAGCAGGAGTCTGGAGACCCAGTACTTC. It specifies CPSRSLETQYF.

V gene TRBV4-3 combines with J gene TRBJ1-2, with TRBD1 matching 11 bases. The ends lost 5 bases at V and 3 bases at J; junction bases unmatched: 5. CDR1 and CDR2 from the germline V gene are LGHNA and YSLEER. CDR3 size: 15 residues. The CDR3 protein is CASSADRGRDYGYTF. In DNA form, the CDR3 reads TGCGCCAGCAGCGCGGACAGGGGGCGCGACTATGGCTACACCTTC.

The chain employs TRBV5-5 and TRBJ1-1; weak D call: TRBD1 (6 bases). Germline V CDR1 and CDR2: SGHKS, YYEKEE (reference sequence). The CDR3 contains 15 residues. V was pared by 4 bases and J by 0 bases, with 13 bases between. CDR3: CASSPGQTMNTEAFF. The DNA of the CDR3 is TGTGCCAGCAGCCCCGGACAGACCATGAACACTGAAGCTTTCTTT. The complete variable domain, with remaining parts taken from reference TRBV5-5 and TRBJ1-1, reads DAGVTQSPTHLIKTRGQQVTLRCSPISGHKSVSWYQQVLGQGPQFIFQYYEKEERGRGNFPDRFSARQFPNYSSELNVNALLLGDSALYLCASSPGQTMNTEAFFGQGTRLTVV.

This clonotype was counted between two and nine times. In DNA form, the CDR3 reads TGTGCCATCCGCAGGGACAGTAGCAATCAGCCCCAGCATTTT. Protein product: CAIRRDSSNQPQHF. The V call is TRBV10-3, the J call TRBJ1-5; TRBD1 agrees at 7 bases. With 8 bases clipped from V and 0 bases from J, the junction kept 4 bases outside the gene matches. Per germline, CDR1 ENHRY and CDR2 SYGVKD. The CDR3 sequence is 14 residues long.

This sequence joins TRBV3-1 and TRBJ1-2; 7 nucleotides agree with TRBD1. The J segment lost 6 bases and the V segment lost 5 bases, leaving 3 bases of the junction unmatched. Germline CDR1 reads LGHDT; CDR2 reads YNNKEL (reference sequence). CDR3 length: 12 residues. The CDR3 nucleotides read TGTGCCAGCAGCGATACAGGGGATGGCTACACCTTC. It encodes CASSDTGDGYTF.

The chain couples TRBV12-5 to TRBJ2-7, with 14 positions matching TRBD2. From germline, CDR1 is LGHNT and CDR2 FRNRAP. The CDR3 spans 16 residues. V was clipped by 5 bases and J by 7 bases; unmatched bases: 10. CDR3 sequence reads: CASGTGLTSGGDEQYF. The CDR3 coding sequence is TGTGCTAGTGGTACCGGGCTGACTAGCGGGGGGGATGAGCAGTACTTC.

About this clonotype itself: This could be a read error, since a much larger clone is one nucleotide away. The CDR3: CASSLLPAGKNEQYF. CDR3 nucleotide sequence: TGTGCCAGCAGTTTACTTCCAGCGGGGAAAAATGAGCAGTACTTC. The chain employs TRBV27 and TRBJ2-7; 7 bases are shared with TRBD2. After removal of 2 bases from V and 7 bases from J, the junction contained 11 bases not matched to a gene. Germline lookup yields CDR1 MNHEY and CDR2 SMNVEV (reference sequence). The CDR3 extends over 15 amino acids.

This chain links TRBV14 with TRBJ2-3, with 9 positions matching TRBD1. This CDR3 region has 16 residues. J gave up 4 bases and V 4 bases, and 9 bases lay outside the gene matches. CDR1 and CDR2 from the germline V gene are SGHDN and FVKESK. For the CDR3, the DNA is TGTGCCAGCAGCCCCACGGGACAGGGACGATCAGATACGCAGTATTTT. The encoded protein is CASSPTGQGRSDTQYF.

The chain joins TRBV5-1 to TRBJ1-1, with a tentative D call TRBD1 (6 bases). CDR3 size: 16 residues. V lost 2 bases to trimming and J lost 0 bases, with 14 bases between them. The germline V gene has CDR1 SGHRS and CDR2 YFSETQ. The CDR3 DNA sequence: TGCGCCAGCAGCTTAGGGGCTCAGGGGTTGAACACTGAAGCTTTCTTT. Translating gives CASSLGAQGLNTEAFF.

This clonotype was counted a few times. The chain recombines TRBV28 with TRBJ1-5, with no clear D. V was cut by 7 bases and J by 0 bases, with 16 bases left in between. Germline assignment: CDR1 MDHEN and CDR2 SYDVKM. The CDR3 is 16 amino acids. The CDR3 sequence is CASNPRAGYSNQPQHF. As DNA, the CDR3 is TGTGCCAGCAATCCGAGGGCAGGATATAGCAATCAGCCCCAGCATTTT.

The J gene is TRBJ1-2, the V gene TRBV19; D uncertain. Germline assignment: CDR1 LNHDA and CDR2 SQIVND (reference sequence). The CDR3 totals 15 residues. Trimming shortened V by 3 bases and J by 4 bases, and 15 bases separated the two germline ends. CDR3 region: CASSIAHKGSYGYTF. In nucleotides, the CDR3 is TGTGCCAGTAGTATCGCACACAAGGGCAGCTATGGCTACACCTTC.

This clonotype was counted a few times. CDR3 loop: CSVVGTGTSLSGANVLTF. The CDR3 region has the DNA TGCAGCGTTGTGGGGACAGGGACCTCCCTATCTGGGGCCAACGTCCTGACTTTC. V gene TRBV29-1 combines with J gene TRBJ2-6, with 9 bases identical to TRBD1. V shed 4 bases and J 1 base; nucleotides not matched to a gene: 11. The germline V gene has CDR1 SQVTM and CDR2 ANQGSEA. The CDR3 is 18 amino acids.

The sample holds one count of this clonotype. This chain joins TRBV5-1 and TRBJ1-1; 9 bases line up with TRBD1. This CDR3 is 14 amino acids long. Germline-derived CDR1 and CDR2 are SGHRS and YFSETQ. Germline trimming cut 4 bases from V and 3 bases from J; bases unmatched to any gene: 4. This CDR3 reads CASSSGQGHTEAFF. The CDR3 coding sequence is TGCGCCAGCAGCAGTGGACAGGGGCACACTGAAGCTTTCTTT. Variable domain in full (rest from reference TRBV5-1 and TRBJ1-1): KAGVTQTPRYLIKTRGQQVTLSCSPISGHRSVSWYQQTPGQGLQFLFEYFSETQRNKGNFPGRFSGRQFSNSRSEMNVSTLELGDSALYLCASSSGQGHTEAFFGQGTRLTVV.

This clonotype was observed a few times. This chain uses TRBV4-2 with TRBJ2-5; possibly TRBD2 for D (6 bases). Germline V gene lookup returns CDR1 LGHNA and CDR2 YNFKEQ. This CDR3 has 16 amino acids. V was trimmed by 3 bases and J by 0 bases, leaving 14 bases between them. For the CDR3, the DNA is TGTGCCAGCAGCCAGACCACAATAGCGGACCAAGAGACCCAGTACTTC. It specifies CASSQTTIADQETQYF.

This clonotype was observed a handful of times. The V gene is TRBV20-1, the J gene TRBJ1-5; no reliable D call. CDR3 length equals 16 residues. V shed 0 bases and J shed 1 base, with 13 bases lying between them. Per the germline V gene, CDR1 is DFQATT and CDR2 is SNEGSKA (reference sequence). The CDR3 spells CSARESFMGSNQPQHF. CDR3 DNA sequence: TGCAGTGCTAGAGAGTCCTTCATGGGGAGCAATCAGCCCCAGCATTTT.

Of note for this clonotype: One junction end does not reproduce the germline sequence, and a read error may be involved. The chain uses TRBV10-3 and TRBJ2-1; the match to TRBD1 covers 10 bases. CDR1 is ENHRY and CDR2 is SYGVKD in the germline V gene. The CDR3 runs 14 residues. The CDR3 DNA reads as TGTGTCATCAGGCGACAGGGGGCTTACAATGAGCAGTTCTTC. This encodes CVIRRQGAYNEQFF.

The genes are TRBV12-5 and TRBJ2-7, with D perhaps TRBD1 (5 bases). The CDR3 sequence is 20 residues long. Germline V gene sequence: CDR1 LGHNT, CDR2 FRNRAP. Trimming cost V 1 base and J 7 bases, with 32 bases left between them. CDR3 region: CASGLGSGPKPSLTYNEQYF. The CDR3 nucleotides are TGTGCTAGTGGTTTGGGGTCAGGGCCAAAACCTTCCTTGACCTACAATGAGCAGTACTTC.

This clonotype was counted between two and nine times. V is TRBV20-1 and J is TRBJ2-3; 7 bases agree with TRBD1. J gave up 4 bases and V 3 bases, and 10 bases lay outside the gene matches. Germline assignment: CDR1 DFQATT and CDR2 SNEGSKA (reference sequence). This CDR3 region has 15 residues. In DNA, the CDR3 is TGCAGTGCTAGGCCGACAGGGAGTTTGGCAGATACGCAGTATTTT. Encoded protein: CSARPTGSLADTQYF.

The V call is TRBV2, the J call TRBJ1-1; no clear D gene. V lost 9 bases and J lost 1, with 12 bases in between. This CDR3 is 13 amino acids long. Germline values: CDR1 SNHLY, CDR2 FYNNEI. The CDR3 sequence is CARGTEPNTEAFF. The CDR3 nucleotides read TGTGCCAGGGGTACGGAGCCGAACACTGAAGCTTTCTTT.